This T cell receptor (beta chain) was sequenced for a study of cytomegalovirus exposure and HLA in healthy donors. Study in general: HLA-typed donors were the source of about 85 million unique TCRs, which an early data release held. General observations from the study: The authors later linked a missense DCLRE1C variant to TCR beta V- and J-gene trimming.

The V gene's germline CDR1 is GTSNPN and CDR2 SVGIG (reference sequence). This CDR3 region has 13 residues. V was trimmed by 3 bases and J by 7 bases, leaving 13 bases between them. As to this clone: Its antigen is still unknown.

The study ran its PCR with 60 Vbeta and 13 Jbeta primers. The assay was immunoSEQ multiplex PCR, and TCRdb's table has in-frame clones only and misses some. Seen here are 150,000 to 200,000 clones, roughly 13% observed once, and the top ten hold about 7.8%. V and J are TRBV30 and TRBJ1-5, with D unresolved. The specimen sequenced was PBMCs. The TCR comes from a man aged 45-65 years in good health and CMV-seropositive. Here the CDR3 DNA reads TGTGCCTGGAGCGATCAGGCGGGCCAGCCCCAGCATTTT. Its translation is CAWSDQAGQPQHF.